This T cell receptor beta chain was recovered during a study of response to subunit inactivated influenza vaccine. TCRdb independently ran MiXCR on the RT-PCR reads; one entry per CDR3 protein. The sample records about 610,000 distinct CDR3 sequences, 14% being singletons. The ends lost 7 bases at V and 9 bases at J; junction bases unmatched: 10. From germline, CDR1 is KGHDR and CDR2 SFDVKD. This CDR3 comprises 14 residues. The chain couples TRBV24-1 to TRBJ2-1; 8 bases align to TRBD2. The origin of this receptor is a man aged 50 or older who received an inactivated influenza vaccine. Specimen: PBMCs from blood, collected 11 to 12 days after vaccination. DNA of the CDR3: TGTGCCACCAGAGGTAGCGGGATGATCGGTGAGCAGTTCTTC. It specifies CATRGSGMIGEQFF.